The clone carrying this TCR beta chain was found many times. Its antigen is as yet unknown. This specimen comes from a study of blood T cells in healthy people across ages. Overall study: Capturing about one barcoded beta molecule per two T cells was achieved by template switching. Study findings and constraints: The lack of PBMC sorting stopped any conclusive naive versus antigen-experienced comparison.

Primed by a sample-barcoded 5' primer and a J-beta primer mix, a second PCR proceeded for roughly 6 to 12 cycles. TCRdb re-analysed the 5' RACE reads in MiXCR, keeping a single row per CDR3 protein. The profile shows some 1.5 million distinct CDR3 sequences, approximately 30% of them singletons. The CDR3 sequence is 13 residues long. The V gene lost 3 bases and the J gene lost 5 bases, with 5 bases spanning the gap. This clonotype originated in a woman under 40 in good health. The chain combines TRBV12-3 or TRBV12-4 with TRBJ2-6; D is undetermined. Sequencing input: blood. CDR3 DNA: TGTGCCAGCAGTTTCGAGAGGGCCAACGTCCTGACTTTC. Protein product: CASSFERANVLTF.